The T cell receptor beta chain under discussion was sequenced for a study of human T cells and chemical hapten exposure. The overall study: The study traced per-sample TCR yield variation mainly to small differences in pooled library volumes.

TCRdb re-derived calls from the RACE reads in MiXCR, one entry per CDR3 protein. This sample carries some 57,000 distinct CDR3 sequences, approximately 9.5% of them seen once, and the ten largest clones take approximately 10%. As for time point: pre-sensitization, week 0. Treatment in this sample: therapeutic diphenylcyclopropenone sensitization with weekly scalp DPC. The study extracted total RNA from unfractionated whole blood. This CDR3 is built from 15 residues. Deletions cut 3 bases from V and 0 bases from J, with 10 bases between. The sequence was collected from a woman aged 25 to 45 with alopecia areata. Some clones in this sample may be carry-over from other donors' samples. Specimen: whole blood, collected in connection with sensitization to the hapten diphenylcyclopropenone (DPC). The chain is built from TRBV12-3 or TRBV12-4 and TRBJ2-3, with D maybe TRBD1 (5 bases). CDR3 sequence reads: CASSFTGSSTDTQYF. The DNA of the CDR3 is TGTGCCAGCAGTTTTACAGGATCTAGCACAGATACGCAGTATTTT.